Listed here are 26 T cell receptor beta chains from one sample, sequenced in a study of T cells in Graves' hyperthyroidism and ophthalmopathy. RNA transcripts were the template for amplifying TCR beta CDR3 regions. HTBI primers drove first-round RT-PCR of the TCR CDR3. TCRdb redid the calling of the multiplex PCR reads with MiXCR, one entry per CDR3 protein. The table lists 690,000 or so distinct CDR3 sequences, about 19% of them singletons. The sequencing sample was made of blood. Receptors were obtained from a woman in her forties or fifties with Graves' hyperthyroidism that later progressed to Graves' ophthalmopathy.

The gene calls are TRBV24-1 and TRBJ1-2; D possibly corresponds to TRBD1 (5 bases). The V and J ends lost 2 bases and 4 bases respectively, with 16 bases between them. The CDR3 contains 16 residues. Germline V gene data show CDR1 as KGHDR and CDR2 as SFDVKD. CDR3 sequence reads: CATSDSIGDGLYGYTF. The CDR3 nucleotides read TGTGCCACCAGTGATTCTATAGGGGATGGTCTCTATGGCTACACCTTC.

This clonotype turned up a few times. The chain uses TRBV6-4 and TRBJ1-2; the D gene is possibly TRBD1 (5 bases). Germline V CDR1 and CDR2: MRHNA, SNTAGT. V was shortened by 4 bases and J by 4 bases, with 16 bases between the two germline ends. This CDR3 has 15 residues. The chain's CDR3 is CASSVSGDSAYGYTF. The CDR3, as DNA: TGTGCCAGCAGTGTATCGGGAGACAGTGCCTATGGCTACACCTTC.

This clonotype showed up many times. CDR3 bases: TGCGCCAGCAGCTTGGGAGGGACAGATAACTATGGCTACACCTTC. It codes for CASSLGGTDNYGYTF. V and J are TRBV5-1 and TRBJ1-2; 7 nucleotides agree with TRBD1. CDR3 size: 15 residues. V lost 0 bases and J lost 1; bases outside the gene matches: 3. Per germline, CDR1 SGHRS and CDR2 YFSETQ.

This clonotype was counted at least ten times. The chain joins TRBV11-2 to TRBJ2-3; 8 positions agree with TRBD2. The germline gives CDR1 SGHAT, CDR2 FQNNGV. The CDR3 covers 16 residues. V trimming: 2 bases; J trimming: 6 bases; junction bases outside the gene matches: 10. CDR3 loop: CASSLWVAGSRDTQYF. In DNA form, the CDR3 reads TGTGCCAGCAGCTTATGGGTAGCGGGGTCCAGGGATACGCAGTATTTT.

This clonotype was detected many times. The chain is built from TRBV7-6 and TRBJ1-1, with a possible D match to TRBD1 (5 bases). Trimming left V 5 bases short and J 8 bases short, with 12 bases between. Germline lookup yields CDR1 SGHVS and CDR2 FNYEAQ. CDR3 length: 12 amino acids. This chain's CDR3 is CASSAGANEAFF. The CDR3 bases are TGTGCCAGCAGCGCCGGGGCGAACGAAGCTTTCTTT.

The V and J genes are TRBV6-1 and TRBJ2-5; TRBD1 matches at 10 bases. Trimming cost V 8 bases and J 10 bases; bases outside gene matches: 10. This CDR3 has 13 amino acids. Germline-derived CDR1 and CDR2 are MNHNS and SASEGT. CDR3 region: CASLSGTGARQYF. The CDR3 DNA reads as TGTGCCAGCCTTAGCGGGACAGGGGCCCGCCAGTACTTC.

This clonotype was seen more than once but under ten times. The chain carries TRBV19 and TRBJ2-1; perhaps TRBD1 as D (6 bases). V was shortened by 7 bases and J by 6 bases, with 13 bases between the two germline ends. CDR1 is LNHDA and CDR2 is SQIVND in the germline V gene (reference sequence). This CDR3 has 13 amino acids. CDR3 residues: CASTIQGSNEQFF. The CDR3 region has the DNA TGTGCCAGTACCATACAGGGTTCCAATGAGCAGTTCTTC.

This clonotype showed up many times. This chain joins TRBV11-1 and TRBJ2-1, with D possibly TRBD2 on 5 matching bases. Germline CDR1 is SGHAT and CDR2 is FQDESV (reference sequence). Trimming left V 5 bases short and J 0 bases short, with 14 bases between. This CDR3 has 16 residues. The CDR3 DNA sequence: TGTGCCAGCAGCCTTTGGAAAGGGAGCTCCTACAATGAGCAGTTCTTC. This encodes CASSLWKGSSYNEQFF.

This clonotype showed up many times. The CDR3 reads CAWRDSQIRGNTEAFF. The DNA of the CDR3 is TGTGCCTGGAGGGACAGCCAAATCAGGGGTAACACTGAAGCTTTCTTT. The V call is TRBV30, the J call TRBJ1-1; D is possibly TRBD1 (6 bases). This CDR3 is built from 16 residues. Trimming left V 3 bases short and J 2 bases short, with 19 bases between. Germline values: CDR1 GTSNPN, CDR2 SVGIG (reference sequence).

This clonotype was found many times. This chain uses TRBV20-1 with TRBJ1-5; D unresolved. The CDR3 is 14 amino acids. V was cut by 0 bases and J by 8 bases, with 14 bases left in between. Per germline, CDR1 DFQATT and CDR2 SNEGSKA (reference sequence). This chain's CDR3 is CSAREPRALEPQHF. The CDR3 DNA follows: TGCAGTGCTAGAGAGCCCCGGGCACTGGAGCCCCAGCATTTT.

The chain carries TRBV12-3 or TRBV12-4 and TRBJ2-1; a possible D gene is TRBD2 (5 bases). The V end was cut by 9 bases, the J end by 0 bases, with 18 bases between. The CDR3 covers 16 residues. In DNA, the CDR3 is TGTGCCAGATTCGAACTAGGCCCCAGCTCCTACAATGAGCAGTTCTTC. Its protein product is CARFELGPSSYNEQFF.

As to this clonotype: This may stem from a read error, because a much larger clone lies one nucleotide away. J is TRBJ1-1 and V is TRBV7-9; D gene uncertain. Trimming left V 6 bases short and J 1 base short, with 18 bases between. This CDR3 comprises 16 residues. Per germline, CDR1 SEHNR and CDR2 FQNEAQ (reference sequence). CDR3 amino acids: CASSFPIRGPNTEAFF. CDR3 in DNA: TGTGCCAGCAGTTTCCCCATTCGGGGTCCGAACACTGAAGCTTTCTTT. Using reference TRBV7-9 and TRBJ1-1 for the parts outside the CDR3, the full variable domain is DTGVSQNPRHKITKRGQNVTFRCDPISEHNRLYWYRQTLGQGPEFLTYFQNEAQLEKSRLLSDRFSAERPKGSFSTLEIQRTEQGDSAMYLCASSFPIRGPNTEAFFGQGTRLTVV.

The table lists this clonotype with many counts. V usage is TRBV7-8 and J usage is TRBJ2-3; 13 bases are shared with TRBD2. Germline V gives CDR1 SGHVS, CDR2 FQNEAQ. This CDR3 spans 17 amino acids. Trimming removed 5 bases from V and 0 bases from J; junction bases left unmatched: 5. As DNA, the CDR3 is TGTGCCAGCAGCCCCCCACTAGCGGGGGGGAGCACAGATACGCAGTATTTT. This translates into CASSPPLAGGSTDTQYF.

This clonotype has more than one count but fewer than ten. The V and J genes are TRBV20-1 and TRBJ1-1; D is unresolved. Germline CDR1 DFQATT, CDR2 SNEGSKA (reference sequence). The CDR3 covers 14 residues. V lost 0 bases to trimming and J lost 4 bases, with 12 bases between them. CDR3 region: CSARDRRVSTEAFF. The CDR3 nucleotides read TGCAGTGCTAGAGATCGTAGGGTGAGCACTGAAGCTTTCTTT.

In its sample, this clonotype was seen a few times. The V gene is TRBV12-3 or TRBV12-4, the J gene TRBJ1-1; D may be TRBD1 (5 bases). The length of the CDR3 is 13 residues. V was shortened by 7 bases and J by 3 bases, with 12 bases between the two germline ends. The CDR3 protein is CASTRDRDTEAFF. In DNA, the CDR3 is TGTGCCAGCACTCGGGACCGTGACACTGAAGCTTTCTTT.

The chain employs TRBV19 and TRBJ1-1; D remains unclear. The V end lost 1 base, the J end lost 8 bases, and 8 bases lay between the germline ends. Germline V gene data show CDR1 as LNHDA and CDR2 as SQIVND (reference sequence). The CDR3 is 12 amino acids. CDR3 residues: CASSIGDLEAFF. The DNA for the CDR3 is TGTGCCAGTAGTATAGGGGATCTGGAAGCTTTCTTT.

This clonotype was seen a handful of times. The CDR3 DNA is TGTGCCAGCAGCCTAGGACAGGCTCGTTACGAGCAGTACTTC. This translates into CASSLGQARYEQYF. V is TRBV5-6 and J is TRBJ2-7; 7 nucleotides match TRBD1. This CDR3 is 14 amino acids long. J was trimmed by 4 bases and V by 4 bases; bases with no gene match: 8. Germline CDR1 and CDR2: SGHDT and YYEEEE. The full variable domain, in which reference TRBV5-6 and TRBJ2-7 provide the parts outside the CDR3, is DAGVTQSPTHLIKTRGQQVTLRCSPKSGHDTVSWYQQALGQGPQFIFQYYEEEERQRGNFPDRFSGHQFPNYSSELNVNALLLGDSALYLCASSLGQARYEQYFGPGTRLTVT.

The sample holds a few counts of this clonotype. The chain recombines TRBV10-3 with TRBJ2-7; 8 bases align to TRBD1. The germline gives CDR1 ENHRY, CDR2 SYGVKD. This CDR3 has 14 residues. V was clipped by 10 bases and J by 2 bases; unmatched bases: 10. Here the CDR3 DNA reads TGTGCCACCGCTGGGGACAGGAGTACCTACGAGCAGTACTTC. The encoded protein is CATAGDRSTYEQYF.

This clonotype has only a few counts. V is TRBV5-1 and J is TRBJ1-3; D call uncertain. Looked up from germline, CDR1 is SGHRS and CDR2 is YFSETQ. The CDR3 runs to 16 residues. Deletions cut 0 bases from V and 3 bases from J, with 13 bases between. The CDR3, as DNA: TGCGCCAGCAGCTTGGCAGGTCCCATCCGTGGAAACACCATATATTTT. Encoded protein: CASSLAGPIRGNTIYF. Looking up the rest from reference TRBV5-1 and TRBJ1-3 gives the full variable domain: KAGVTQTPRYLIKTRGQQVTLSCSPISGHRSVSWYQQTPGQGLQFLFEYFSETQRNKGNFPGRFSGRQFSNSRSEMNVSTLELGDSALYLCASSLAGPIRGNTIYFGEGSWLTVV.

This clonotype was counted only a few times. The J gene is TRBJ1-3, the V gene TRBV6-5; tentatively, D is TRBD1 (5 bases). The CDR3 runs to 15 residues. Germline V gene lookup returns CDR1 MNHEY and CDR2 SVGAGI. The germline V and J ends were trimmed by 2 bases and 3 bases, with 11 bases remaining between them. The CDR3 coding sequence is TGTGCCAGCAGTTACGGGCCCGGGGGTGGAAACACCATATATTTT. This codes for CASSYGPGGGNTIYF.

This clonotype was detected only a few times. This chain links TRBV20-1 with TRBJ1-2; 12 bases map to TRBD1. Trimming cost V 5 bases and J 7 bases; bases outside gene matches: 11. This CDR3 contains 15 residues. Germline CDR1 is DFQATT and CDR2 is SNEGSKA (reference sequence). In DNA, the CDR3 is TGCAGTGCTGACTCTTCGGGACAGGGGGCGGGTGGCTACACCTTC. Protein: CSADSSGQGAGGYTF.

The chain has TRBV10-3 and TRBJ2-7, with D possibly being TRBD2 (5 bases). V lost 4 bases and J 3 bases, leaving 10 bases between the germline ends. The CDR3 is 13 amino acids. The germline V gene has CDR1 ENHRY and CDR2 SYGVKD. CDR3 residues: CAISVAGYYEQYF. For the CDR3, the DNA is TGTGCCATCAGTGTTGCGGGTTACTACGAGCAGTACTTC.

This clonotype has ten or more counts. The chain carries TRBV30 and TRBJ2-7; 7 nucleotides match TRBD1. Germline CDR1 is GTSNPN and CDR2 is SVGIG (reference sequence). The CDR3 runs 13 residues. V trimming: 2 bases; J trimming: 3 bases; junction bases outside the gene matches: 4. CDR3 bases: TGTGCCTGGAGTTTCTCAGGGGGCTACGAGCAGTACTTC. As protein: CAWSFSGGYEQYF.

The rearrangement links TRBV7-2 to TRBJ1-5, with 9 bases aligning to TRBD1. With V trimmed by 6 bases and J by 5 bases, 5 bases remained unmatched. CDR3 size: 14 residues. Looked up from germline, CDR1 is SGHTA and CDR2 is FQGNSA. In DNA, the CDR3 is TGTGCCAGCAGTGCGCGGACAGGGGATCAGCCCCAGCATTTT. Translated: CASSARTGDQPQHF.

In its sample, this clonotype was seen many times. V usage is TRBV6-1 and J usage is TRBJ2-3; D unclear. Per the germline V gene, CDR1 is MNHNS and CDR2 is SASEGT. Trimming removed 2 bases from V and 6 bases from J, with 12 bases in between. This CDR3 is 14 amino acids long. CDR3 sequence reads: CASSEQVQRDTQYF. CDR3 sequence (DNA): TGTGCCAGCAGTGAACAGGTCCAGAGGGATACGCAGTATTTT.

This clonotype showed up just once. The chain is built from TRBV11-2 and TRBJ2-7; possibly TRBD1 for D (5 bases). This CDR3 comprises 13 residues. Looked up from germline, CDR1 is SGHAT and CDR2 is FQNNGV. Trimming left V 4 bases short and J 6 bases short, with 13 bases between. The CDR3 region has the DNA TGTGCCAGCAGCTCCCAATGGGGCTCCGAGCAGTACTTC. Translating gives CASSSQWGSEQYF.